This T cell receptor (beta chain) was identified in a study of T cells in narcolepsy (dated by TCRdb to the late 2010s). Study-wide context: Healthy control donors were enrolled in the study alongside patients who had narcolepsy type 1 or type 2 (NT1, NT2). The study sought autoreactive T cells targeting hypocretin neuron self-antigens (hypocretin, TRIB2) in narcolepsy patients, using TCR Vbeta sequencing to track clonotypes in blood and CSF. Points the paper makes about the study in general: According to the report, autoreactive clonotypes were detected serially in the blood of the same patients and of different patients, but not in healthy controls. No sequences matching autoreactive T cell clones were contained in some blood memory CD4+ repertoires from patients and controls. Plots that compared CSF and blood CD4+ T cell clonotypes from the same patient highlighted HCRT-specific and TRIB2-specific autoreactive clonotypes. Numbers of sequenced blood memory CD4+ clonotypes were comparable, with averages of about 37,000 in patients and 33,354 in controls.

The method was the immunoSEQ multiplex PCR assay. TCRdb carries this immuneACCESS record with in-frame sequences only. Its versions omit some clonotypes, under half of them owing to an unresolved V gene in the studies checked, with the rest unexplained. The sample table holds 27,000 or so clones, of which roughly 82% were seen once. The ten largest account for roughly 1% of the sample. Memory CD4+ T cells were sorted ex vivo from peripheral blood of narcolepsy patients and healthy controls for TCR Vbeta sequencing. As for this clone: Its cognate antigen has yet to be identified. Nothing much larger sits one base from this clone, and base qualities are not available. The same CDR3 can be traced to other DNA sequences in this sample.

Sequenced input: CD45RA- memory CD4+ T cells from PBMCs. The sample's cell subset or site label, in plain terms: memory T cells sorted ex vivo from peripheral blood. This receptor was taken from a human donor with narcolepsy.

The DNA sequence follows: TGTGCCAGCAGTTGGGGGGTTACTGAAGCTTTCTTT. Protein translation: CASSWGVTEAFF. The rearrangement joined TRBV6-6 to TRBJ1-1; TRBD1 might be the D gene, on 5 matching bases. The germline V gene (reference sequence) specifies MNHNY as CDR1 and SVGAGI as CDR2. The CDR3, from cysteine to phenylalanine, totals 12 residues. Only the CDR3 DNA is retained, 36 bases long and in frame from the first base. V gives up 4 bases and J gives up 5 bases, and the segment between their germline ends measures 8 bases.